A single count supports the clone carrying this TCR beta chain. Original processing methods: Estimates of nucleated cell counts were drawn from the amplification of reference gene primers. Sequencing used immunoSEQ multiplex PCR; TCRdb keeps in-frame clones, though not all of them. Clone size and the V and J calls come from that table; the DNA yielded D and trimming. This table holds about 140,000 clones, more than 85% found once. The sample belongs to a study of blood T cell repertoires in COVID-19. Study details: There were acute and convalescent COVID-19 samples, and they came from the United States, Italy and Spain. T cells, B-cell-depleted T cells, or PBMCs supplied cDNA or gDNA.

This CDR3 is built from 19 residues. Germline V gene sequence: CDR1 MDHEN, CDR2 SYDVKM. The germline V and J ends were trimmed by 6 bases and 0 bases, with 24 bases remaining between them. The J gene is TRBJ1-5, the V gene TRBV28; tentative D call: TRBD1 (6 bases). This TCR came from a human donor in a cohort sampled during active COVID-19. Material: peripheral blood. The CDR3 loop is CASSYMDLQDSYSNQPQHF. CDR3 nucleotide sequence: TGTGCCAGCAGCTACATGGACCTCCAGGACAGTTATAGCAATCAGCCCCAGCATTTT.